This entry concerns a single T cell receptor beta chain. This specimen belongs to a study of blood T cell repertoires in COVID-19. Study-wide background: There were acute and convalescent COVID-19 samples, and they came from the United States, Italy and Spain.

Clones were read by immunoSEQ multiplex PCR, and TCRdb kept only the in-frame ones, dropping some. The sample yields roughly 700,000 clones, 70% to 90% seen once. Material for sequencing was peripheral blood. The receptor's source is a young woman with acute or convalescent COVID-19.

The CDR3 loop is CASSRTGAYEKLFF. CDR3 nucleotides: TGTGCCAGCAGCAGGACAGGGGCTTATGAAAAACTGTTTTTT. The chain employs TRBV7-9 and TRBJ1-4; 9 bases line up with TRBD1. CDR1 SEHNR and CDR2 FQNEAQ come from the germline V gene (reference sequence). The CDR3 is 14 amino acids. The ends lost 5 bases at V and 6 bases at J; junction bases unmatched: 4.